The sequence of this T cell receptor beta chain was determined in a study of untreated major depressive disorder. Thawed PBMCs underwent magnetic negative selection for CD4+ T cells. Typically approximately 96% of enriched cells were CD4+. With respect to this clone: Antigen unknown.

The ends were cut back, 1 base at V and 0 bases at J, with 10 bases in the middle. Per germline, CDR1 SGDLS and CDR2 YYNGEE. The CDR3 runs to 16 residues. Overall study findings and caveats: Sequencing comparisons covered only three preselected Vbeta families. Depressed patients' CD4+ T cells carried increased TRBV05-01 (Vbeta 5.1) usage versus control CD4+ T cells.

Repertoires were generated with immunoSEQ multiplex PCR, while TCRdb's copy carries only in-frame clones and drops some. The repertoire has about 21,000 clones, just under 95% of them found once; the top ten carry approximately 0.32%. The chain uses TRBV9 and TRBJ2-2; no reliable D call. Material: CD4+ T cells from PBMCs. The sequence came from a young man in good health. The CDR3 sequence is CASSVSQAANTGELFF. The DNA of the CDR3 is TGTGCCAGCAGCGTATCTCAGGCTGCGAACACCGGGGAGCTGTTTTTT.